This note documents a single T cell receptor beta chain sequence. Random hexamers primed reverse transcription of roughly 0.5 to 1 ug RNA. By means of immunoSEQ multiplex PCR, TCR beta CDR3 spanning 54 Vbeta and 13 Jbeta underwent amplification. In TCRdb, the immunoSEQ multiplex PCR reads were re-called with MiXCR into one record per CDR3 protein. Of roughly 180,000 distinct CDR3 sequences in the sample, about 95% were seen once. The data originate from a study of CD8 T cells in Susac syndrome. TEMRA cells were FACS-enriched, and CD8+ and CD4+ T cells were isolated negatively. Germline CDR1 and CDR2: GTSNPN and SVGIG (reference sequence). The junction had 1 base not matched to a gene; V was cut back by 5 bases and J by 6 bases. The CDR3 length is 12 residues.

The sample was CD4+ T cells from PBMCs. The TCR originated in a human donor in good health. The V call is TRBV30, the J call TRBJ1-5; 10 bases agree with TRBD1. The DNA for the CDR3 is TGTGCCTGGGGACAGGGGGGTCAGCCCCAGCATTTT. Translation gives CAWGQGGQPQHF. The full variable domain, completed using reference TRBV30 and TRBJ1-5, is SQTIHQWPATLVQPVGSPLSLECTVEGTSNPNLYWYRQAAGRGLQLLFYSVGIGQISSEVPQNLSASRPQDRQFILSSKKLLLSDSGFYLCAWGQGGQPQHFGDGTRLSIL.